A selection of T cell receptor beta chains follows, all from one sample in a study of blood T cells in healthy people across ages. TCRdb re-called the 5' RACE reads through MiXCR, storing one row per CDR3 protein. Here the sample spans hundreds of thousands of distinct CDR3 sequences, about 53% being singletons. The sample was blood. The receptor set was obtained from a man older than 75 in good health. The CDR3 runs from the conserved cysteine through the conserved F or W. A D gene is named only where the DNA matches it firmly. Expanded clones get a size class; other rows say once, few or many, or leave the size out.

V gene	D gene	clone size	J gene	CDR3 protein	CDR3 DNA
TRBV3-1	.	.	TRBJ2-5	CASSQVAGRETQYF	TGTGCCAGCAGCCAAGTCGCGGGACGAGAGACCCAGTACTTC
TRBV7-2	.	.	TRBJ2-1	CTSSSTWALGQFF	TGTACCAGCAGCTCGACGTGGGCCCTGGGGCAGTTCTTC
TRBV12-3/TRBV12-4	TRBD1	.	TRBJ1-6	CASRPDRTGGETNSPLHF	TGTGCCAGCAGGCCAGATCGGACAGGGGGCGAGACGAATTCACCCCTCCACTTT
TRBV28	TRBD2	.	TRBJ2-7	CASSLLPRGGQYF	TGTGCCAGCAGTTTATTGCCCCGGGGGGGGCAGTACTTC
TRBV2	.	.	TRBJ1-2	CASRRRDTANYGYTF	TGTGCCAGCAGGAGAAGGGACACCGCTAACTATGGCTACACCTTC
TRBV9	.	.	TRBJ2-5	CASSVGSLGETQYF	TGTGCCAGCAGCGTAGGAAGTCTGGGAGAGACCCAGTACTTC
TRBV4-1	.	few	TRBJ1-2	CASSRIQGSYGYTF	TGCGCCAGCAGCAGAATACAGGGTAGCTATGGCTACACCTTC
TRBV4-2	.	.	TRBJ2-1	CASSQEGFSYNEQFF	TGTGCCAGCAGCCAAGAGGGGTTTTCCTACAATGAGCAGTTCTTC
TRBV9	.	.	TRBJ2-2	CASSVVLGGELFF	TGTGCCAGCAGCGTAGTTTTAGGGGGGGAGCTGTTTTTT
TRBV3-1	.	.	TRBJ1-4	CASSRDEEKLFF	TGTGCCAGCAGCCGGGACGAGGAAAAACTGTTTTTT
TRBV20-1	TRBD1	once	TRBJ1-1	CSASRGRSTEAFF	TGCAGTGCCTCCAGGGGGCGTAGCACTGAAGCTTTCTTT
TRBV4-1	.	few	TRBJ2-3	CASSQVRVADTQYF	TGCGCCAGCAGCCAAGTTCGGGTAGCGGATACGCAGTATTTT
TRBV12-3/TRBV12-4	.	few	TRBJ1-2	CASSVGRANYGYTF	TGTGCCAGCAGTGTTGGACGGGCAAACTATGGCTACACCTTC
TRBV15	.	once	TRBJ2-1	CATSRSPAGADNEQFF	TGTGCCACCAGCAGGTCTCCAGCCGGGGCCGACAATGAGCAGTTCTTC
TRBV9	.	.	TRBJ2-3	CASSVATRELGPFSTDTQYF	TGTGCCAGCAGCGTAGCTACACGGGAACTTGGCCCCTTTAGCACAGATACGCAGTATTTT
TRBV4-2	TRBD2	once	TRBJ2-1	CASSQKTSGGGNEQFF	TGTGCCAGCAGCCAAAAGACTAGCGGGGGGGGGAATGAGCAGTTCTTC
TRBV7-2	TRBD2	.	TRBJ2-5	CASSLLPSGTSSEYF	TGTGCCAGCAGCTTACTCCCTAGCGGGACCAGTAGCGAGTACTTC
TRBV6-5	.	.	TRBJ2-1	CASSKTGTLRSEQFF	TGTGCCAGCAGTAAGACCGGGACGCTTAGATCTGAGCAGTTCTTC
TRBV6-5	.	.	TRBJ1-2	CASSGSPNYGYTF	TGTGCCAGCAGTGGCAGTCCTAACTATGGCTACACCTTC
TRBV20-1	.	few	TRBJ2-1	CSATPGLREQFF	TGCAGTGCTACCCCGGGACTCCGCGAGCAGTTCTTC
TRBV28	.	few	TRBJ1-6	CASSLLGSPLHF	TGTGCCAGCAGTTTACTAGGATCACCCCTCCACTTT
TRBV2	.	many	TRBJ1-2	CASVVGTNYGYTF	TGTGCCAGCGTAGTGGGGACTAACTATGGCTACACCTTC
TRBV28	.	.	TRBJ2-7	CASSLSGPGERYF	TGTGCCAGCAGTTTAAGCGGCCCGGGAGAGCGGTACTTC
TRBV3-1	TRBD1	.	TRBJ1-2	CASSQYGTGDGYTF	TGTGCCAGCAGCCAGTACGGGACAGGGGATGGCTACACCTTC
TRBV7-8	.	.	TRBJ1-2	CASSSDYYGYTF	TGTGCCAGCAGTTCGGACTACTATGGCTACACCTTC
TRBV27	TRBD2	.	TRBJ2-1	CASSFREAREDEQFF	TGTGCCAGCAGTTTTCGGGAGGCTCGCGAGGATGAGCAGTTCTTC
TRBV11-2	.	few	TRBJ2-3	CASSSLIHRYAYF	TGTGCCAGCAGCTCCCTGATTCACAGATACGCGTATTTT
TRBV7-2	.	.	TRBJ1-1	CASSLEVWNTEAFF	TGTGCCAGCAGCTTGGAGGTTTGGAACACTGAAGCTTTCTTT
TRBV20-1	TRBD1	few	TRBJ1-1	CSASPWDREGKMNTEAFF	TGCAGTGCTAGTCCTTGGGACAGGGAGGGGAAAATGAACACTGAAGCTTTCTTT
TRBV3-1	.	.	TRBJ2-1	CASSQDLGTGQFF	TGTGCCAGCAGCCAAGATCTGGGAACAGGGCAGTTCTTC
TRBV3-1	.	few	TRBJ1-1	CASSLNAGGTEAFF	TGTGCCAGCAGCCTAAACGCCGGGGGCACTGAAGCTTTCTTT
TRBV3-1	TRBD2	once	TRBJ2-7	CASSRLKPSGTYEQYF	TGTGCCAGCAGCCGCCTCAAGCCTAGCGGGACCTACGAGCAGTACTTC
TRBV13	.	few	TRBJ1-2	CASSQGTGSGVYGYTF	TGTGCCAGCAGCCAGGGGACGGGATCAGGCGTCTATGGCTACACCTTC
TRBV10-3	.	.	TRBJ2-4	CAISGQEAKNIQYF	TGTGCCATCAGTGGGCAGGAAGCCAAAAACATTCAGTACTTC
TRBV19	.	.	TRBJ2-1	CASSTRTPYNEQFF	TGTGCCAGTAGTACCAGGACCCCTTACAATGAGCAGTTCTTC
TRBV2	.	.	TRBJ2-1	CATSGERNYNEQFF	TGTGCCACTTCGGGAGAGAGGAACTACAATGAGCAGTTCTTC
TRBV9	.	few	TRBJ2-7	CASSVAIGLSYEQYF	TGTGCCAGCAGCGTAGCAATAGGACTTTCCTACGAGCAGTACTTC
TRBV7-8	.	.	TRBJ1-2	CASNLISGEGPNYGYTF	TGTGCCAGCAACTTAATTAGTGGTGAGGGGCCTAACTATGGCTACACCTTC
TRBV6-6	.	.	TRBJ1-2	CASWEGRGVGYTF	TGTGCCAGCTGGGAGGGGCGAGGTGTTGGCTACACCTTC
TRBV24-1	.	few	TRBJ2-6	CATSDSGKGNSGANVLTF	TGTGCCACCAGTGATTCGGGTAAAGGGAACTCTGGGGCCAACGTCCTGACTTTC
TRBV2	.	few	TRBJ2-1	CASSDDGGAYNEQFF	TGTGCCAGCAGTGATGACGGGGGCGCCTACAATGAGCAGTTCTTC
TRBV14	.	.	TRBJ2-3	CASSLRTARYAYF	TGTGCCAGCAGCCTACGGACTGCCAGATACGCGTATTTT
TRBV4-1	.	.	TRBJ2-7	CASSPSLTESYEQYF	TGCGCCAGCAGCCCTTCCTTGACAGAGAGTTACGAGCAGTACTTC
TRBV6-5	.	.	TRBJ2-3	CASSSASLGTDTQYF	TGTGCCAGCAGTTCGGCGTCCCTTGGCACAGATACGCAGTATTTT
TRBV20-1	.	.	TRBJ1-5	CSAPGRAAGPQHF	TGCAGTGCTCCGGGACGGGCCGCAGGGCCCCAGCATTTT